The TCR beta chain described here comes from a study of technical replicates of blood from several donors. The protocol was immunoSEQ multiplex PCR, while the TCRdb copy is restricted to in-frame clones and leaves out a portion. The sample yields 90,000 to 100,000 clones, approximately 95% seen once. This TCR came from a human donor in good health. Source material: T cells isolated from PBMCs.

CDR3 residues: CASSVGQVEPGELFF. CDR3 nucleotides: TGTGCCAGCAGCGTAGGACAGGTGGAGCCCGGGGAGCTGTTTTTT. The chain employs TRBV9 and TRBJ2-2; tentative D call: TRBD1 (6 bases). Between the trimmed V and J ends, which lost 0 bases and 6 bases, there was a span of 12 bases. From germline, CDR1 is SGDLS and CDR2 YYNGEE. The CDR3 extends over 15 amino acids.